This T cell receptor (beta chain) was profiled in a study of CD4 T cells in relation to SARS-CoV-2 and coronaviruses. Naive and memory CD4+ T cell DNA was deep-sequenced without culture. Here immunoSEQ multiplex PCR was the method, and the copy in TCRdb shows in-frame clones only, minus some. Among tens of thousands of clones listed, 93% were seen once. Germline V gene sequence: CDR1 LGHNT, CDR2 FRNRAP. CDR3 length equals 15 residues. V gave up 4 bases and J gave up 3 bases; unmatched junction bases: 5. Before the COVID-19 pandemic, during about 2011-2019, CD4+ T cells were taken from unexposed donors. Naive and memory CD4+ T cells came from enriched cryopreserved PBMCs.

The clonotype was recovered from a human donor in good health. The sequencing input was naive CD4+ T cells from PBMCs. Indicated subset: naive CD4+ T cells isolated by negative enrichment. The rearrangement links TRBV12-5 to TRBJ2-1, with TRBD1 identical over 8 bases. The CDR3 spells CASGWGTGSYNEQFF. CDR3 DNA: TGTGCTAGTGGTTGGGGGACAGGCAGCTACAATGAGCAGTTCTTC.